This T cell receptor beta chain appears in the sequencing data of a study of blood T cell repertoires in COVID-19. At the level of the study: Donors in the United States, Italy and Spain gave samples during acute or convalescent COVID-19. T cells, B-cell-depleted T cells, or PBMCs supplied cDNA or gDNA.

In the authors' workflow: Reference gene primers were amplified, and this amplification served to estimate nucleated cell counts. Only in-frame clones appear in the TCRdb table, and some are missing; sequencing was by immunoSEQ multiplex PCR. The V and J calls and clone size come from that table; D and trimming were worked out from the DNA. The table includes roughly 90,000 clones, 75% to 85% detected once. This clone was recorded a few times. This CDR3 is 14 amino acids long. Germline CDR1 reads SGHAT; CDR2 reads FQNNGV. Between the trimmed V and J ends, which lost 1 base and 7 bases, there was a span of 11 bases.

The receptor was derived from a woman aged 70-85 years with acute or convalescent COVID-19. The genes are TRBV11-2 and TRBJ2-1; TRBD1 might be the D (5 bases). The specimen sequenced was peripheral blood. The CDR3 loop is CASSLAVRANEQFF. In DNA, the CDR3 is TGTGCCAGCAGCTTAGCGGTCAGGGCGAATGAGCAGTTCTTC.